One T cell receptor beta chain is described in this entry. V lost 1 base, J lost 4 bases, and 7 bases lay in between. Germline assignment: CDR1 SGHNT and CDR2 YENEEA. This CDR3 contains 13 residues. Using immunoSEQ multiplex PCR, the repertoire was profiled, and TCRdb retains in-frame clones only, with some absent. Here the sample spans some 150,000 clones, over 65% being singletons. This specimen belongs to a study of blood T cell repertoires in COVID-19. This receptor was taken from a man in his 70s with acute or convalescent COVID-19. Source material: peripheral blood. J is TRBJ2-5 and V is TRBV11-3, with D possibly TRBD2 on 6 matching bases. The CDR3 is CASSLVEGETQYF. CDR3 DNA sequence: TGTGCCAGCAGCTTAGTGGAGGGAGAGACCCAGTACTTC.